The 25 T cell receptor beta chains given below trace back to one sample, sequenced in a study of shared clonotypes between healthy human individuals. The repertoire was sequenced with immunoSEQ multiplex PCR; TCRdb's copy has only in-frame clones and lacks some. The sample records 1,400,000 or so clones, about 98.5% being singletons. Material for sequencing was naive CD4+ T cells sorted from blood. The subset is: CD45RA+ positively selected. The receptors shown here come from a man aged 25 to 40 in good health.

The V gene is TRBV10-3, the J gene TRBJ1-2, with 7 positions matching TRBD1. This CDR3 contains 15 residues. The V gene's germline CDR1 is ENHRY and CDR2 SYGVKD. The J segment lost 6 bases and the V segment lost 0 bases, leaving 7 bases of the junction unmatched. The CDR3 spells CAISESGQNYDGYTF. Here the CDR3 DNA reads TGTGCCATCAGTGAGTCGGGACAGAACTATGATGGCTACACCTTC.

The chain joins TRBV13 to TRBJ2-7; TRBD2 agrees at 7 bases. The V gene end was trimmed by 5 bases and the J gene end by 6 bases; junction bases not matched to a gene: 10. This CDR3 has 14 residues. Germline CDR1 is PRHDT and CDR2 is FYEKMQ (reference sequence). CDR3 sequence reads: CASSPDAGVGEQYF. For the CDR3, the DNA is TGTGCCAGCAGCCCCGACGCGGGAGTGGGCGAGCAGTACTTC.

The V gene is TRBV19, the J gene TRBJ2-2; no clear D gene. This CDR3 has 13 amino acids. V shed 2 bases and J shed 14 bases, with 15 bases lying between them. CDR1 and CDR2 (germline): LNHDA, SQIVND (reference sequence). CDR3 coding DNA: TGTGCCAGTAGTATACAGAACACCGCTTATCTGTTTTTT. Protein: CASSIQNTAYLFF.

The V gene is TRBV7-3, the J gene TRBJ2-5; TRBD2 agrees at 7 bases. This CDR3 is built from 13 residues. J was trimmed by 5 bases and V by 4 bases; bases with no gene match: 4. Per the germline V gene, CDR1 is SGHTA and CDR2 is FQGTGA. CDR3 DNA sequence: TGTGCCAGCAGCTCGGGACTATCGGAGACCCAGTACTTC. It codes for CASSSGLSETQYF.

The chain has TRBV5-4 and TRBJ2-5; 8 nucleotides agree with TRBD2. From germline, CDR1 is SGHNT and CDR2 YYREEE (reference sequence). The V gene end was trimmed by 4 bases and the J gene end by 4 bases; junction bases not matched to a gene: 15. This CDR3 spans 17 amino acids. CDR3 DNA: TGTGCCAGCAGCCCCCCTGACGGGAGGGCCTCAGGAGAGACCCAGTACTTC. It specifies CASSPPDGRASGETQYF.

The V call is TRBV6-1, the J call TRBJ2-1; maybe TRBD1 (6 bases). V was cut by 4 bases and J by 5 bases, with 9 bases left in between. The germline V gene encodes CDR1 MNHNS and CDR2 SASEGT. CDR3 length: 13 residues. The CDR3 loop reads CASSGDNNNEQFF. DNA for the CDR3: TGTGCCAGCAGTGGGGACAATAACAATGAGCAGTTCTTC.

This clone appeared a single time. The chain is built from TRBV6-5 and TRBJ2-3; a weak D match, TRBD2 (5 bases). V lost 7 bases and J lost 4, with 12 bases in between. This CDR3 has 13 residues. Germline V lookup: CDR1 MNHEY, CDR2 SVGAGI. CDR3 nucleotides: TGTGCCAGCATGGGTCTCGGGGCAGATACGCAGTATTTT. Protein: CASMGLGADTQYF.

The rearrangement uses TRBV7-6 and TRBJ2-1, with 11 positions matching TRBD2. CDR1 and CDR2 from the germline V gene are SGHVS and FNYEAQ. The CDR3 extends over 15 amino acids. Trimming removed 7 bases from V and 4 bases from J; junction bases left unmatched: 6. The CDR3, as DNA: TGTGCCAGCAACACCGGGACTAGCGGTTACAATGAGCAGTTCTTC. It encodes CASNTGTSGYNEQFF.

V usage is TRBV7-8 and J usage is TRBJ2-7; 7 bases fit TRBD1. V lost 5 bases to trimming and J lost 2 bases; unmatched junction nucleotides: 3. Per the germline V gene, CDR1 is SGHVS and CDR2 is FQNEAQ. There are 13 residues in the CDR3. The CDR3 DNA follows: TGTGCCAGCAGCCCCGACAGGGCCTACGAGCAGTACTTC. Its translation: CASSPDRAYEQYF.

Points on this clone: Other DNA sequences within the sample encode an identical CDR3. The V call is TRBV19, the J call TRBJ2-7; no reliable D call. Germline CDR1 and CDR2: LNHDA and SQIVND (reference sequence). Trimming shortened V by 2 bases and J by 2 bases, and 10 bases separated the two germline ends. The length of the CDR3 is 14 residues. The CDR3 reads CASSISGRTYEQYF. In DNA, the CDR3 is TGTGCCAGTAGTATATCAGGCAGGACCTACGAGCAGTACTTC.

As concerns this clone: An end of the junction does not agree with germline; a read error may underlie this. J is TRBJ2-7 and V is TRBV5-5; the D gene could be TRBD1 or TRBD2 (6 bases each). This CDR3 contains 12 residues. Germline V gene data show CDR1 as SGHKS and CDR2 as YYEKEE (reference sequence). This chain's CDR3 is CASSLVGGEEYF. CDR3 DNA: TGTGCCAGCAGCTTGGTCGGGGGCGAGGAGTACTTC.

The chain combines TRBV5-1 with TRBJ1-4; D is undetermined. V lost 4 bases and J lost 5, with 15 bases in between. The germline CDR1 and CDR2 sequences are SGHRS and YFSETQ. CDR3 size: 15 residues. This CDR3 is CASSRVGGINEKLFF. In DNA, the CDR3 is TGCGCCAGCAGCCGGGTCGGCGGGATCAATGAAAAACTGTTTTTT.

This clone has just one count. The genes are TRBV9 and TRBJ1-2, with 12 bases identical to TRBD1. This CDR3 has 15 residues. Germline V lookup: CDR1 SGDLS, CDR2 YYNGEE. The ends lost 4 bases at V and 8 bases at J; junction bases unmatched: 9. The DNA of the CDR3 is TGTGCCAGCAGCCTTCCCGGGACAGGGGGCTACGGCTACACCTTC. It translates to CASSLPGTGGYGYTF. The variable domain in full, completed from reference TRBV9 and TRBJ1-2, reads DSGVTQTPKHLITATGQRVTLRCSPRSGDLSVYWYQQSLDQGLQFLIQYYNGEERAKGNILERFSAQQFPDLHSELNLSSLELGDSALYFCASSLPGTGGYGYTFGSGTRLTVV.

The CDR3 here is CASSLWTGGPYEQYF. Here the CDR3 DNA reads TGCGCCAGCAGCTTATGGACAGGGGGGCCCTACGAGCAGTACTTC. The chain links TRBV5-1 to TRBJ2-7; 10 bases map to TRBD1. The germline V gene has CDR1 SGHRS and CDR2 YFSETQ. The CDR3 totals 15 residues. J lost 2 bases, V lost 2 bases, and 4 bases had no gene match.

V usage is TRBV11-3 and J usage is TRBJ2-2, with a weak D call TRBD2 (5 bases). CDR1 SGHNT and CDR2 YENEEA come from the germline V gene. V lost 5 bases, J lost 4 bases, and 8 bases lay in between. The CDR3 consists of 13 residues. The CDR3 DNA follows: TGTGCCAGCAGCGGACTTGGCACCGGGGAGCTGTTTTTT. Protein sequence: CASSGLGTGELFF.

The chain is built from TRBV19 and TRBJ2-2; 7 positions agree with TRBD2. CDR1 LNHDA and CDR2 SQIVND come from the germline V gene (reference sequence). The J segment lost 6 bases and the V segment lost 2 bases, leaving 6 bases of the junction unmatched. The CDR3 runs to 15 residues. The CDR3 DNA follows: TGTGCCAGTAGTATACCGGCGGGAGTCTCCGGGGAGCTGTTTTTT. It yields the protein CASSIPAGVSGELFF. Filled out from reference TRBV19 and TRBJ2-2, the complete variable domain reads DGGITQSPKYLFRKEGQNVTLSCEQNLNHDAMYWYRQDPGQGLRLIYYSQIVNDFQKGDIAEGYSVSREKKESFPLTVTSAQKNPTAFYLCASSIPAGVSGELFFGEGSRLTVL.

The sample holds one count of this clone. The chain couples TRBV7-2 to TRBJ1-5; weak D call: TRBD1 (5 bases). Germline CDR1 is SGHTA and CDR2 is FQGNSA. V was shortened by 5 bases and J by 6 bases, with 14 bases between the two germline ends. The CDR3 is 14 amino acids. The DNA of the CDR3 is TGTGCCAGCAGCATCCTAGGACACTTTCAGCCCCAGCATTTT. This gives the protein CASSILGHFQPQHF.

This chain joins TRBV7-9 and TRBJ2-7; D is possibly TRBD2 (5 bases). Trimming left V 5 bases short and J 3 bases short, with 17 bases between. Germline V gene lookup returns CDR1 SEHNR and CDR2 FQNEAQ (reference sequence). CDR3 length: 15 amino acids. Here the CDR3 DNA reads TGTGCCAGCAGCCGGCCGAGGGAGACCATCTACGAGCAGTACTTC. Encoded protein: CASSRPRETIYEQYF.

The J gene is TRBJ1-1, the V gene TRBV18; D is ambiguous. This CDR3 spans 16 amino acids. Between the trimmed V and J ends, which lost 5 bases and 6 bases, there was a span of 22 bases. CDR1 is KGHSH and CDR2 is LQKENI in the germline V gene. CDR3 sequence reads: CASSLKSQEAGAEAFF. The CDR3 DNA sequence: TGTGCCAGCTCATTGAAATCCCAGGAGGCTGGGGCTGAAGCTTTCTTT.

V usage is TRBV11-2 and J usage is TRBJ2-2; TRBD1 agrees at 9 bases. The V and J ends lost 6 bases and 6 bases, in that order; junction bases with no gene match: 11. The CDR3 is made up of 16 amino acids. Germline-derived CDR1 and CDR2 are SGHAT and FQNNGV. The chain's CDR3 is CASSLRDRARSGELFF. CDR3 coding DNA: TGTGCCAGCAGTCTCCGGGACAGGGCTCGGTCCGGGGAGCTGTTTTTT.

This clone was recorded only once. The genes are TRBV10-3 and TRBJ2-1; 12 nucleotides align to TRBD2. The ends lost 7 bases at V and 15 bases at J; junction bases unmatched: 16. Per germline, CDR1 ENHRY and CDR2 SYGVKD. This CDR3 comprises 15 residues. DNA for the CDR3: TGTGCCATCACCCAAGAACCTCTAGCGGGAGGGGATCGGTTCTTC. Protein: CAITQEPLAGGDRFF.

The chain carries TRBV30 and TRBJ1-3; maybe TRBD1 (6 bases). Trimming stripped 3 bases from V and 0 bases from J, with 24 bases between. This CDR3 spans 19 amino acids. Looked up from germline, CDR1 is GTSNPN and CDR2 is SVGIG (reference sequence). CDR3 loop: CAWRRDVVSGHRSGNTIYF. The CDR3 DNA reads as TGTGCCTGGAGGAGGGATGTTGTGTCGGGACACCGCTCTGGAAACACCATATATTTT.

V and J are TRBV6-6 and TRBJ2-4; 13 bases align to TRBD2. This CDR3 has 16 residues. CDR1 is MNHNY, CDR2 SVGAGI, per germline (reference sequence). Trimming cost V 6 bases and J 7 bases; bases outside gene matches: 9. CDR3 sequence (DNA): TGTGCCAGCAGGGGGACTAGCGGGAACTTGGGGAACATTCAGTACTTC. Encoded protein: CASRGTSGNLGNIQYF.

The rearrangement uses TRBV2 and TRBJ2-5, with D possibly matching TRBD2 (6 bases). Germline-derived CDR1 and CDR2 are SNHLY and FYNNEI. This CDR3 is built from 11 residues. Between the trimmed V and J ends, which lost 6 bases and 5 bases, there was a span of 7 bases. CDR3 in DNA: TGTGCCAGCAGGAGCGGGGAGACCCAGTACTTC. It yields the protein CASRSGETQYF. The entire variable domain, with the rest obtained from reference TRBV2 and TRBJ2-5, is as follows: EPEVTQTPSHQVTQMGQEVILRCVPISNHLYFYWYRQILGQKVEFLVSFYNNEISEKSEIFDDQFSVERPDGSNFTLKIRSTKLEDSAMYFCASRSGETQYFGPGTRLLVL.

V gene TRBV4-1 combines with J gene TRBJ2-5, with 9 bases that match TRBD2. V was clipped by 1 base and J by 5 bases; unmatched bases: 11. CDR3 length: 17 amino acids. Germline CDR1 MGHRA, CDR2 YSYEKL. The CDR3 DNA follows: TGCGCCAGCAGCCAAGTGGGTCTAGCGGGATGGGGGGAGACCCAGTACTTC. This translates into CASSQVGLAGWGETQYF.